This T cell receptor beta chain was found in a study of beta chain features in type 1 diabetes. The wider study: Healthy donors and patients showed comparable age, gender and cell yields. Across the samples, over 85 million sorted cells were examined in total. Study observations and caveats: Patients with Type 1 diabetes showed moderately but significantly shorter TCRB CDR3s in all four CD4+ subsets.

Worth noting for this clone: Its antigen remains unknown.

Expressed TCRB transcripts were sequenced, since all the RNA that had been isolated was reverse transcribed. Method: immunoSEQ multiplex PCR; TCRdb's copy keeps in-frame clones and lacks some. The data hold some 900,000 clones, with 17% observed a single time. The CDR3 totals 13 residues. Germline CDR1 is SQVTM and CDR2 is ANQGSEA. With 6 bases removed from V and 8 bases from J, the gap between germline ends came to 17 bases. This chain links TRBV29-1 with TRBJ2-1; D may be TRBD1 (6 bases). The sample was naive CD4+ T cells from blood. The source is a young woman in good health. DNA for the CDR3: TGCAGCGTCTCCGTCAGGGGTGACGATGAGCAGTTCTTC. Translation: CSVSVRGDDEQFF.